This entry lists 30 T cell receptor beta chains sequenced from one sample in a study of blood T cell repertoires in COVID-19. Here immunoSEQ multiplex PCR was the method, and the copy in TCRdb shows in-frame clones only, minus some. This table holds some 400,000 clones, around 87% found once. The specimen was peripheral blood. These TCRs come from a human donor in a cohort sampled during active COVID-19.

The chain is built from TRBV5-1 and TRBJ1-1; D possibly corresponds to TRBD1 (5 bases). The V end lost 2 bases, the J end lost 3 bases, and 8 bases lay between the germline ends. Per germline, CDR1 SGHRS and CDR2 YFSETQ. This CDR3 is built from 13 residues. CDR3 protein: CASSFKGDTEAFF. The CDR3 DNA follows: TGCGCCAGCAGCTTCAAAGGGGACACTGAAGCTTTCTTT.

The V gene is TRBV28, the J gene TRBJ1-4; 8 bases are shared with TRBD1. The CDR3 spans 15 residues. CDR1 is MDHEN and CDR2 is SYDVKM in the germline V gene. J was trimmed by 8 bases and V by 0 bases; bases with no gene match: 5. This chain's CDR3 is CASSLWQGATEKLFF. CDR3 bases: TGTGCCAGCAGTTTATGGCAGGGGGCGACCGAAAAACTGTTTTTT.

The genes are TRBV28 and TRBJ2-5; 9 bases line up with TRBD1. CDR1 is MDHEN, CDR2 SYDVKM, per germline. V was pared by 5 bases and J by 5 bases, with 9 bases of the junction left unmatched. The CDR3 runs to 15 residues. CDR3 in DNA: TGTGCCAGCAGTAAGGATACAGGGGGCTCGGAGACCCAGTACTTC. Translating it yields CASSKDTGGSETQYF.

J is TRBJ1-1 and V is TRBV5-1; weak D call: TRBD1 (5 bases). This CDR3 has 17 amino acids. The germline gives CDR1 SGHRS, CDR2 YFSETQ. The germline V and J ends were trimmed by 1 base and 0 bases, with 16 bases remaining between them. Here the CDR3 DNA reads TGCGCCAGCAGCTTGTCTGCGGGGGGATTGGTGAACACTGAAGCTTTCTTT. Its translation: CASSLSAGGLVNTEAFF.

The chain links TRBV6-5 to TRBJ1-6, with D unclear. This CDR3 spans 15 amino acids. V was trimmed by 7 bases and J by 6 bases, leaving 16 bases between them. Germline values: CDR1 MNHEY, CDR2 SVGAGI. The CDR3 DNA reads TGTGCCAGCACCCGAACGGGTCCTTCTAATTCACCCCTCCACTTT. Residues: CASTRTGPSNSPLHF.

V is TRBV19 and J is TRBJ2-7; 9 bases match TRBD1. The CDR3 consists of 14 residues. The trim removed 6 bases at V and 2 bases at J, leaving 5 bases unmatched. Germline-derived CDR1 and CDR2 are LNHDA and SQIVND (reference sequence). CDR3 amino acids: CASRLGQGTYEQYF. The DNA of the CDR3 is TGTGCCAGTAGACTTGGACAGGGGACCTACGAGCAGTACTTC. Looking up the rest from reference TRBV19 and TRBJ2-7 gives the full variable domain: DGGITQSPKYLFRKEGQNVTLSCEQNLNHDAMYWYRQDPGQGLRLIYYSQIVNDFQKGDIAEGYSVSREKKESFPLTVTSAQKNPTAFYLCASRLGQGTYEQYFGPGTRLTVT.

V and J are TRBV2 and TRBJ1-5; unclear D gene. The length of the CDR3 is 16 residues. V was trimmed by 4 bases and J by 0 bases, leaving 13 bases between them. CDR1 and CDR2 from the germline V gene are SNHLY and FYNNEI. The CDR3 bases are TGTGCCAGCAGTGGACGGGAAAACTATAGCAATCAGCCCCAGCATTTT. Amino acid sequence: CASSGRENYSNQPQHF.

Here the CDR3 DNA reads TGTGCCTGGAGTCCAACTAACTATGGCTACACCTTC. It yields the protein CAWSPTNYGYTF. The chain combines TRBV30 with TRBJ1-2; D not certain. This CDR3 region has 12 residues. Germline V CDR1 and CDR2: GTSNPN, SVGIG (reference sequence). Trimming cost V 2 bases and J 0 bases, with 4 bases left between them.

The CDR3 region is CASSSLRTGSIGYTF. Here the CDR3 DNA reads TGTGCCAGCAGTTCCTTAAGGACAGGGTCTATAGGCTACACCTTC. The genes are TRBV27 and TRBJ1-2; 8 positions agree with TRBD1. CDR1 and CDR2 from the germline V gene are MNHEY and SMNVEV (reference sequence). V dropped 4 bases and J dropped 8; count of bases not matched to a gene: 12. The CDR3 has 15 residues.

The chain links TRBV6-6 to TRBJ1-5, with D hard to call. Per germline, CDR1 MNHNY and CDR2 SVGAGI (reference sequence). The V and J ends lost 2 bases and 4 bases respectively, with 15 bases between them. The CDR3 sequence is 16 residues long. CDR3 loop: CASSYLTDGGNQPQHF. The CDR3 DNA sequence: TGTGCCAGCAGTTACCTTACGGACGGAGGAAATCAGCCCCAGCATTTT.

The CDR3 sequence is CASSTPLGQGLEQYF. CDR3 nucleotide sequence: TGTGCCAGCAGTACGCCCCTTGGACAGGGGCTCGAGCAGTACTTC. J is TRBJ2-7 and V is TRBV7-9; TRBD1 aligns across 9 bases. Germline CDR1 is SEHNR and CDR2 is FQNEAQ (reference sequence). Trimming cost V 6 bases and J 6 bases; bases outside gene matches: 12. This CDR3 has 15 amino acids.

The genes are TRBV18 and TRBJ1-2; a weak D match, TRBD1 (6 bases). The germline V gene encodes CDR1 KGHSH and CDR2 LQKENI. This CDR3 contains 15 residues. V lost 0 bases to trimming and J lost 3 bases, with 11 bases between them. CDR3 residues: CASSPPRGGDYGYTF. The CDR3 region has the DNA TGTGCCAGCTCACCACCGAGAGGGGGGGACTATGGCTACACCTTC. Looking up the rest from reference TRBV18 and TRBJ1-2 gives the full variable domain: NAGVMQNPRHLVRRRGQEARLRCSPMKGHSHVYWYRQLPEEGLKFMVYLQKENIIDESGMPKERFSAEFPKEGPSILRIQQVVRGDSAAYFCASSPPRGGDYGYTFGSGTRLTVV.

The rearrangement links TRBV28 to TRBJ1-4, with TRBD1 matching 9 bases. CDR1 and CDR2 (germline): MDHEN, SYDVKM. The length of the CDR3 is 15 residues. V was pared by 3 bases and J by 5 bases, with 4 bases of the junction left unmatched. The CDR3 here is CASSFQGTGNEKLFF. CDR3 sequence (DNA): TGTGCCAGCAGTTTTCAGGGGACAGGGAATGAAAAACTGTTTTTT.

This clone was seen a handful of times. The V call is TRBV3-1 (or the pseudogene TRBV3-2), the J call TRBJ2-7, with 9 bases matching TRBD2. V was clipped by 4 bases and J by 0 bases; unmatched bases: 13. There are 18 residues in the CDR3. Germline loops: CDR1 LGHDT, CDR2 YNNKEL (reference sequence). In nucleotides, the CDR3 is TGTGCCAGCAGCCCCCGCCGGCTACTAGCGGGTAGCTCCTACGAGCAGTACTTC. Amino acids: CASSPRRLLAGSSYEQYF.

This clone was observed a single time. The chain combines TRBV2 with TRBJ1-4, with 9 bases identical to TRBD1. This CDR3 has 15 residues. With 2 bases clipped from V and 9 bases from J, the junction kept 7 bases outside the gene matches. Germline V gene lookup returns CDR1 SNHLY and CDR2 FYNNEI. The CDR3 bases are TGTGCCAGCAGTGAATACGGGACAGGGTCCCAAAAACTGTTTTTT. Its translation: CASSEYGTGSQKLFF.

This clone was seen a single time. The chain employs TRBV3-1 (or the pseudogene TRBV3-2) and TRBJ2-3, with no clear D. This CDR3 spans 13 amino acids. Trimming took off 1 base at V and 5 bases at J, with 7 bases between the two ends. Germline V gene data show CDR1 as LGHDT and CDR2 as YNNKEL (reference sequence). CDR3 nucleotides: TGTGCCAGCAGCCAAGGAGTGAGAGATACGCAGTATTTT. It is translated as CASSQGVRDTQYF.

The chain recombines TRBV4-2 with TRBJ2-3, with 13 bases identical to TRBD2. The CDR3 sequence is 17 residues long. Trimming at V came to 4 bases and at J to 2 bases, leaving 6 bases not matched to a gene. CDR1 LGHNA and CDR2 YNFKEQ come from the germline V gene. The CDR3 coding sequence is TGTGCCAGCAGCCGCATGGGGACTAGCGGGACCACAGATACGCAGTATTTT. Protein: CASSRMGTSGTTDTQYF.

In DNA form, the CDR3 reads TGTGCCAGCAGCTCATACAGGGTTGAGAACAATGAGCAGTTCTTC. This gives the protein CASSSYRVENNEQFF. The V and J genes are TRBV13 and TRBJ2-1, with D perhaps matching TRBD1 (6 bases). With 4 bases removed from V and 5 bases from J, the gap between germline ends came to 15 bases. The germline V gene has CDR1 PRHDT and CDR2 FYEKMQ (reference sequence). The CDR3 consists of 15 residues.

This rearrangement joins TRBV15 to TRBJ1-2; D remains unclear. The V gene lost 0 bases and the J gene lost 2 bases, with 7 bases spanning the gap. The CDR3 sequence is 14 residues long. Per the germline V gene, CDR1 is LNHNV and CDR2 is YYDKDF (reference sequence). The CDR3 coding sequence is TGTGCCACCAGCAGAGAAGGAGAAAACTATGGCTACACCTTC. Translating it yields CATSREGENYGYTF.

The rearrangement links TRBV6-1 to TRBJ2-5; TRBD2 agrees at 11 bases. CDR1 is MNHNS and CDR2 is SASEGT in the germline V gene. The V gene end was trimmed by 7 bases and the J gene end by 9 bases; junction bases not matched to a gene: 4. The CDR3 loop spans 12 amino acids. Written as DNA, the CDR3 is TGTGCCAGCATCGGGACTAGCGGACCCCAGTACTTC. This encodes CASIGTSGPQYF.

This clone was observed a handful of times. The V call is TRBV9, the J call TRBJ1-3; 10 nucleotides match TRBD1. Germline CDR1 SGDLS, CDR2 YYNGEE. The CDR3 loop spans 17 amino acids. Trimming took 3 bases from V and 2 from J; bases not matched to a gene: 8. The CDR3 DNA reads TGTGCCAGCAGCGCGAGACTCGGGACAGGGGCTGGAAACACCATATATTTT. It translates to CASSARLGTGAGNTIYF.

The chain links TRBV15 to TRBJ2-3; D is undetermined. Germline V gives CDR1 LNHNV, CDR2 YYDKDF (reference sequence). This CDR3 is built from 12 residues. V was trimmed by 1 base and J by 6 bases, leaving 5 bases between them. CDR3 sequence reads: CATSRASDTQYF. For the CDR3, the DNA is TGTGCCACCAGCAGAGCGTCGGATACGCAGTATTTT.

DNA for the CDR3: TGCGCCAGCATCGACGACAGGGCGGGCGGGGAGCTGTTTTTT. Translation: CASIDDRAGGELFF. The J gene is TRBJ2-2, the V gene TRBV5-1, with TRBD1 matching 7 bases. This CDR3 is built from 14 residues. Germline CDR1 SGHRS, CDR2 YFSETQ. Trimming at V came to 6 bases and at J to 7 bases, leaving 9 bases not matched to a gene.

The chain combines TRBV7-2 with TRBJ2-3; 10 bases are a match to TRBD2. Trimming at V came to 0 bases and at J to 6 bases, leaving 6 bases not matched to a gene. Per germline, CDR1 SGHTA and CDR2 FQGNSA. The CDR3 covers 16 residues. Here the CDR3 reads CASSLAGLAEGDTQYF. CDR3 nucleotide sequence: TGTGCCAGCAGCTTAGCCGGACTAGCGGAGGGGGATACGCAGTATTTT.

The V and J genes are TRBV7-9 and TRBJ2-7, with TRBD2 matching over 7 bases. This CDR3 region has 15 residues. J lost 2 bases, V lost 5 bases, and 9 bases had no gene match. Germline V gene sequence: CDR1 SEHNR, CDR2 FQNEAQ (reference sequence). The CDR3 DNA is TGTGCCAGCAGCCCCTCCGCGGGAGCCCCCTACGAGCAGTACTTC. It codes for CASSPSAGAPYEQYF.

The chain links TRBV5-1 to TRBJ2-2; 8 positions agree with TRBD1. CDR3 size: 18 residues. The V gene end was trimmed by 2 bases and the J gene end by 1 base; junction bases not matched to a gene: 10. The germline CDR1 and CDR2 sequences are SGHRS and YFSETQ. CDR3 residues: CASSFNIPGQGNTGELFF. DNA for the CDR3: TGCGCCAGCAGCTTTAACATCCCCGGACAGGGGAACACCGGGGAGCTGTTTTTT.

This clone has a handful of counts. This chain connects TRBV19 to TRBJ2-1; possible D gene TRBD2, 6 bases. This CDR3 region has 13 residues. The V gene's germline CDR1 is LNHDA and CDR2 SQIVND (reference sequence). V was clipped by 7 bases and J by 5 bases, with 12 bases between them. Here the CDR3 reads CASTVGGHNEQFF. In DNA, the CDR3 is TGTGCCAGTACTGTGGGGGGTCACAATGAGCAGTTCTTC.

The chain links TRBV5-1 to TRBJ2-1; D might be TRBD2 (5 bases). From germline, CDR1 is SGHRS and CDR2 YFSETQ. V lost 3 bases to trimming and J lost 7 bases, with 11 bases between them. The CDR3 runs to 13 residues. This CDR3 reads CASSSRSGNEQFF. Written as DNA, the CDR3 is TGCGCCAGCAGCTCCCGGTCGGGGAATGAGCAGTTCTTC.

This clone was counted a few times. The chain couples TRBV3-1 (or the pseudogene TRBV3-2) to TRBJ2-7, with 10 bases identical to TRBD2. This CDR3 region has 15 residues. Germline CDR1 LGHDT, CDR2 YNNKEL (reference sequence). Germline trimming cut 4 bases from V and 6 bases from J; bases unmatched to any gene: 9. Written as DNA, the CDR3 is TGTGCCAGCAGCCCTAGCGGGGGCCTCTCCGCCGAGCAGTACTTC. Translating gives CASSPSGGLSAEQYF.

The genes are TRBV28 and TRBJ1-3, with TRBD1 as a possible D gene (5 bases). Germline CDR1 is MDHEN and CDR2 is SYDVKM. V dropped 2 bases and J dropped 1 base, with 6 bases sitting between them. This CDR3 has 14 residues. The CDR3, as DNA: TGTGCCAGCAGTTTAGCAGGGTCTGGAAACACCATATATTTT. Amino acid sequence: CASSLAGSGNTIYF.